The TCR beta chain described here comes from a study of cytomegalovirus exposure and HLA in healthy donors (dated by TCRdb to about 2017). Notes on the research overall: In an earlier analysis of roughly 590 of the donors, approximately 260 Gb of sequence data and 120 million or so unique TCR beta sequences from approximately 180 million T cells were reported. An early release covering 550 to 650 HLA-typed donors comprised 250 to 350 gigabases of sequencing data and about 90 million unique TCR sequences. A later analysis re-analyzed previously published TCR beta repertoires from 650 to 800 donors and added high-resolution HLA genotyping to study TCR occurrence patterns. To predict cytomegalovirus infection status, the study combined high-throughput TCR immunosequencing, statistical association of individual TCRs with disease status, and machine learning. In an earlier analysis of several hundred of the donors, high-throughput TCR beta sequencing was used to judge whether each TCR beta V gene segment behaved as functional or pseudogenic. The T cell repertoires of some 700 subjects were profiled by immunosequencing and related to cytomegalovirus serostatus. Donor age, sex, ethnicity and CMV serostatus were compiled alongside the repertoire data. A few DR-DQ haplotypes were handled as single units for association and clustering because linkage in the cohort was strong. All discovery cohort repertoires had been generated using a single sequencing platform. Across approximately 420 genotyped donors of the cohort, an average of approximately 240,000 unique TCR beta nucleotide sequences per donor were sequenced, and roughly a sixth of those sequences were non-productive. The number of donors typed differed by locus, with about 629-630 for A, B, C, DRB1 and DQB1, 522 for DQA1, some 570 for DPA1, and over 400 for DPB1. In the later analysis, no new phenotypic data were used to find candidate immune exposures; instead, reliance was placed on TCR beta sequences and their occurrence across donors. The study aimed to test whether cataloging public T cell receptors could reveal signatures of past pathogen exposure. Genome-wide SNP genotypes for about 65% of the 666 donors were used in a later genetic analysis, which treated that subset as a discovery cohort. Among the roughly 390 genotyped donors, roughly 80% belonged to the genetic ancestry cluster associated with self-reported Caucasian donors. In addition to the first cohort of approximately 670 subjects, a separate validation cohort of around 110 different subjects was used. Both class I and class II loci were covered by HLA typing, at four-digit resolution.

The CDR1 and CDR2 encoded by the germline V gene (reference sequence) are SEHNR and FQNEAQ. Relative to germline, V is 0 bases shorter and J is 4 bases shorter, with 6 bases between their ends. From the cysteine up to the phenylalanine, the CDR3 has a length of 13 residues. The CDR3 DNA has 39 bases and is translated from base 1. Comments on this clone: Its antigen is currently not known. No base quality values were provided; no much bigger clone lies one nucleotide off.

The cohort consisted of some 670 healthy bone marrow donors. At the time of sampling, every cohort member was nominally healthy, though immune exposures that went unrecorded were likely present. The donor was CMV seronegative and belonged to the group of more than 300 seronegative cohort members. A peripheral blood sample was collected from each donor, and TCR beta sequencing was performed on peripheral blood mononuclear cells. Genomic DNA extraction from the blood cell samples was performed with the Qiagen DNeasy Blood Extraction Kit. The library relied on the immunoSEQ multiplex PCR assay. For the multiplex PCR, a mixture combining 60 forward primers for TCR Vbeta segments and 13 reverse primers for TCR Jbeta segments was used. The CDR3 region of rearranged TCR beta genes was amplified from genomic DNA with a multiplex PCR assay. The amplified TCR beta libraries were sequenced on the Illumina HiSeq System as 87-base-pair reads. As for how the authors treated the data: A later analysis counted approximately 76 million unique TCR beta chains across the 666 repertoires, and approximately 11 million of these chains were shared by at least two donors. To remove PCR and sequencing errors, raw reads were error-corrected and collapsed into unique sequences using a nearest-neighbor algorithm that merged closely related sequences. To assign V, D and J gene segments, CDR3 sequences were aligned to IMGT reference sequences. For a sequence to be retained, a match of at least six nucleotides to both a V gene segment and a J gene segment was required. Rearrangements were classified as productive when the CDR3 lacked stop codons and remained in frame with V and J, and all other rearrangements were classified as non-productive. Following IMGT convention, CDR3 was defined as the stretch from the second conserved V-encoded cysteine up to the conserved J-encoded phenylalanine. Sequences without an unambiguous match to a single V gene segment were excluded from the earlier analysis of approximately 560 of the donors. An earlier analysis of 587 of the donors called V segments functional above 56.7% productive rearrangements and segregating when the between-donor standard deviation exceeded 5%. A statistical classification framework was built to diagnose cytomegalovirus status from the catalog of TCR beta chain sequences. V and J gene assignment, in a later analysis, came from comparing TCR nucleotide sequences with IMGT/GENE-DB human TR gene sequences. A later analysis assigned CDR3 sequences and most-parsimonious VDJ recombination scenarios with the TCRdist pipeline. In a later analysis, each TCR beta chain was defined by its CDR3 amino acid sequence together with its V-gene family, and reads without a unique V-gene family were excluded. In a later analysis, fewer than 600 highly shared, low-generation-probability nucleotide sequences were removed to address suspected cross-contamination and a sequencing artifact. In a later analysis, a clonal expansion index for each public chain was calculated from normalized within-repertoire ranks of inferred template counts. In a later analysis, generation probabilities were computed with a VDJ recombination model fitted to out-of-frame rearrangements, and the resulting probabilities were checked against IGoR. Hypergeometric tests were used in a later analysis to score TCR-TCR, TCR-HLA and TCR-CMV co-occurrence, with a repertoire-size bias correction applied to the TCR pairs. In a later analysis, false discovery rates were estimated by permuting HLA or CMV assignments 20 times. In a later analysis, co-occurring TCRs were grouped using DBSCAN, and TCRdist sequence similarity was added for clustering within HLA-allele-positive subsets. Repertoires with fewer than 30,000 or more than 120,000 public chains were left out of co-occurrence clustering, as were a few repertoires with anomalous nucleotide sharing. The source is immuneACCESS, and TCRdb retained only in-frame sequences with V and J called. Part of the clones is not carried over; for the studies checked, unresolved V genes explain less than half of this, and the remainder is unexplained. V, J and clone size are those of that table, while D and trimming were read from the DNA. The sample contains roughly 180,000 clones, around 74% of them found a single time. Of the sample, around 2.5% is held by the ten largest clones.

Overall results and qualifications from the work: According to a later analysis, most CMV-associated TCR beta chains appeared to be HLA-restricted, and the HLA associations seemed to be driven largely by CMV exposure. Specific HLA alleles were associated with roughly 16,000 TCR beta sequences at a false discovery rate of 0.05 in a later analysis. In a later analysis, TCR association rates were found to vary across HLA loci, with the most associated TCRs seen for DRB1 alleles and the fewest for HLA-C alleles. A later genetic analysis associated a missense DCLRE1C variant with V-gene and J-gene trimming of TCR beta chains, and an independent cohort replicated the association. The classifier was reported to diagnose cytomegalovirus status with high specificity and sensitivity in both the original cohort and the validation cohort. A further reported finding was that TCR beta sequences accurately predicted the HLA-A and HLA-B alleles for most subjects in the first cohort. The earlier analysis of nearly 600 of the donors excluded fewer than 20 rarely observed V segments, including chromosome 9 orphons, because counts were too low. Assigning TCR associations to individual alleles was difficult when HLA alleles, especially DR and DQ, strongly co-occurred. A total of 164 TCR beta chains were listed by the study as associated with cytomegalovirus. Broadly in line with IMGT annotations, most TCR beta V segments showed up in productive rearrangements about 87% or about 30% of the time in an earlier analysis of around 550 of the donors. While some public TCRs were present in many individuals, most TCR sequences turned up only very rarely across donors. According to a later genetic analysis, donors in an Asian-associated ancestry cluster had fewer N-insertions in productive TCRs than the approximately 690-donor mean. According to the authors, the approach could potentially be generalized to other disease states and immunological phenotypes. For the cohort, immune exposure information was limited to CMV serostatus. Some IMGT-functional V segments, including TRBV6-2 and TRBV6-3, could not be told apart with the 87-base-pair reads, so those segments were excluded. A group of highly shared sequence variants was considered likely to be a technical artifact of the sequencing pipeline. Linkage disequilibrium might explain the correlated functional status among segregating V segments, but an unknown experimental factor could not be excluded. The presence/absence analyses assumed that sequencing depth was roughly uniform across donors, and that assumption may not be true. HLA typing was unavailable for some donors at each locus, so association tests used only the typed subset. A later analysis found that HLA-associated TCR beta chains were more clonally expanded and had lower generation probabilities than equally common non-associated chains. This cohort had only TCR beta chains sequenced, and the lack of alpha or paired-chain data limited which features could be detected. A later analysis reported that several top co-occurrence clusters appeared linked to parvovirus B19, influenza, CMV and Epstein-Barr virus. In vitro tests confirmed that a few of the cytomegalovirus-associated TCR beta chains recognize cytomegalovirus antigens.

The sample comprised PBMCs. This clonotype was sampled from a female donor in good health and CMV-seronegative. Rearrangement joined TRBV7-9 to TRBJ2-5, with no confident D gene call. Here is the DNA: TGTGCCAGCAGCTTAGCTGGGCCAGAGACCCAGTACTTC. It specifies CASSLAGPETQYF.